This T cell receptor (beta chain) was identified during a study of T-cell memory formation after mild COVID-19. The CDR3 is made up of 17 amino acids. V lost 3 bases and J 6 bases, leaving 21 bases between the germline ends. At least ten counts were recorded for this clonotype. TCRdb ran MiXCR on the 5' RACE reads and lists one entry per CDR3 protein. This table has fewer than 50,000 distinct CDR3 sequences, roughly 6.6% appearing once. Material: PBMCs or a T cell subset sorted from them (not recorded which). This chain joins TRBV12-3 or TRBV12-4 and TRBJ1-5; D not resolved. This sequence originates from an adult who had mild COVID-19 (a few samples of this study predate the infection). Cell type and time point are not known. Here the CDR3 DNA reads TGTGCCAGCAGTTTGGGCGATCCGGGAATTGCGGGTCAGCCCCAGCATTTT. Encoded protein: CASSLGDPGIAGQPQHF.